Shown below are 24 T cell receptor beta chains from a single sample sequenced in a study of post-analysis software for immune sequencing data. Findings and caveats of the study: With TRBV5-6, TRBV5-1 and TRBV20-1 included, several TRBV segments were more frequent in patients than in controls.

Researchers reported that TCR beta cDNA libraries carried unique molecular identifiers. A single record per CDR3 protein comes from TCRdb applying MiXCR to the PCR reads. The data show under 200,000 distinct CDR3 sequences, 25% to 30% seen once. These TCRs are of unknown antigen specificity. Sequenced sample: blood. The source is a girl aged 2 to 17 with multiple sclerosis.

This clonotype was observed a few times. The rearrangement uses TRBV5-1 and TRBJ2-7; weak D call: TRBD1 (5 bases). Between the trimmed V and J ends, which lost 0 bases and 5 bases, there was a span of 9 bases. CDR1 and CDR2 (germline): SGHRS, YFSETQ. The CDR3 totals 13 residues. The CDR3 region is CASSLVQGHEQYF. The DNA for the CDR3 is TGCGCCAGCAGCTTGGTCCAGGGCCACGAGCAGTACTTC.

The chain employs TRBV5-1 and TRBJ2-3; 8 bases are shared with TRBD2. Germline V gene lookup returns CDR1 SGHRS and CDR2 YFSETQ. With 4 bases clipped from V and 9 bases from J, the junction kept 10 bases outside the gene matches. CDR3 size: 14 residues. The CDR3 DNA reads TGCGCCAGCAGCGGTGAGGAGAGCGGGAGAACGCAGTATTTT. Its translation: CASSGEESGRTQYF. Using reference TRBV5-1 and TRBJ2-3 for the parts outside the CDR3, the full variable domain is KAGVTQTPRYLIKTRGQQVTLSCSPISGHRSVSWYQQTPGQGLQFLFEYFSETQRNKGNFPGRFSGRQFSNSRSEMNVSTLELGDSALYLCASSGEESGRTQYFGPGTRLTVL.

At least ten counts were recorded for this clonotype. The chain combines TRBV7-9 with TRBJ2-7; maybe TRBD1 (6 bases). In germline, CDR1 is SEHNR, CDR2 FQNEAQ (reference sequence). The ends were cut back, 5 bases at V and 0 bases at J, with 11 bases in the middle. This CDR3 spans 14 amino acids. The CDR3 here is CASSPQGTSYEQYF. CDR3 nucleotide sequence: TGTGCCAGCAGCCCACAGGGTACCTCCTACGAGCAGTACTTC.

The chain employs TRBV3-1 and TRBJ1-6; 8 bases line up with TRBD1. Germline CDR1 is LGHDT and CDR2 is YNNKEL (reference sequence). The CDR3 runs to 14 residues. V dropped 4 bases and J dropped 10; count of bases not matched to a gene: 6. The CDR3 reads CASSRQGAGSPLHF. The CDR3, as DNA: TGTGCCAGCAGCCGCCAGGGGGCTGGCTCACCCCTCCACTTT.

The chain's CDR3 is CSVGRTSGYNEQFF. The CDR3 nucleotides are TGCAGCGTTGGTAGAACTAGCGGCTACAATGAGCAGTTCTTC. The chain links TRBV29-1 to TRBJ2-1; 8 bases align to TRBD2. V lost 4 bases, J lost 3 bases, and 5 bases stayed unmatched. The CDR3 covers 14 residues. Germline V lookup: CDR1 SQVTM, CDR2 ANQGSEA.

The chain combines TRBV5-1 with TRBJ2-7; TRBD2 matches at 9 bases. CDR1 and CDR2 from the germline V gene are SGHRS and YFSETQ. The CDR3 spans 15 residues. Unmatched junction bases numbered 5, after V lost 2 bases and J lost 2 bases. In DNA, the CDR3 is TGCGCCAGCAGCTTACTAGCGGGTACGACCTACGAGCAGTACTTC. Translation: CASSLLAGTTYEQYF.

The gene calls are TRBV10-2 and TRBJ1-6; D unresolved. From germline, CDR1 is WSHSY and CDR2 SAAADI. Trimming removed 4 bases from V and 12 bases from J, with 10 bases in between. The CDR3 is 12 residues long. CDR3 region: CASSGDRLPLHF. CDR3 DNA: TGCGCCAGCAGTGGGGATCGCTTACCCCTCCACTTT.

For this clonotype: A read error may be the cause here, since a much bigger clone is one base away. The rearrangement uses TRBV5-1 and TRBJ2-1; possibly TRBD1 for D (5 bases). V was shortened by 0 bases and J by 13 bases, with 20 bases between the two germline ends. This CDR3 is 15 amino acids long. Germline V gene lookup returns CDR1 SGHRS and CDR2 YFSETQ. CDR3 coding DNA: TGCGCCAGCAGCTTGGATTCGAACAGGCAAGAGACCCAGTTCTTC. It encodes CASSLDSNRQETQFF.

The chain uses TRBV5-6 and TRBJ2-1; D gene unclear. Trimming cost V 2 bases and J 9 bases, with 9 bases left between them. This CDR3 has 12 residues. Germline V lookup: CDR1 SGHDT, CDR2 YYEEEE. CDR3 in amino acids: CASSFGWGEQFF. The CDR3 DNA sequence: TGTGCCAGCAGCTTTGGATGGGGTGAGCAGTTCTTC.

The rearrangement uses TRBV29-1 and TRBJ2-7, with 12 bases aligning to TRBD1. Germline V gene sequence: CDR1 SQVTM, CDR2 ANQGSEA. The CDR3 has 15 residues. The V gene end was trimmed by 7 bases and the J gene end by 6 bases; junction bases not matched to a gene: 13. The CDR3 spells CSASPGTGGASEQYF. In DNA form, the CDR3 reads TGCAGCGCAAGCCCCGGGACAGGGGGCGCTTCCGAGCAGTACTTC.

This clonotype has a handful of counts. The chain is built from TRBV6-6 and TRBJ1-1, with D uncertain. CDR3 length: 13 residues. Germline loops: CDR1 MNHNY, CDR2 SVGAGI (reference sequence). Trimming stripped 6 bases from V and 6 bases from J, with 14 bases between. The CDR3: CASRFDGKAEAFF. The DNA for the CDR3 is TGTGCCAGCAGGTTTGACGGGAAGGCTGAAGCTTTCTTT.

The V and J genes are TRBV6-5 and TRBJ2-7; D is perhaps TRBD2 (5 bases). This CDR3 spans 14 amino acids. CDR1 and CDR2 from the germline V gene are MNHEY and SVGAGI. V was cut by 0 bases and J by 4 bases, with 10 bases left in between. CDR3 residues: CASSYSTTVYEQYF. CDR3 in DNA: TGTGCCAGCAGTTACTCGACTACAGTATACGAGCAGTACTTC.

This clonotype was seen more than once but under ten times. This rearrangement joins TRBV12-3 or TRBV12-4 to TRBJ2-2, with D hard to call. The CDR3 totals 13 residues. Trimming stripped 5 bases from V and 5 bases from J, with 9 bases between. The CDR3 here is CASSPPTTGELFF. In DNA form, the CDR3 reads TGTGCCAGCAGTCCACCAACTACCGGGGAGCTGTTTTTT.

This clonotype was counted between two and nine times. J is TRBJ2-7 and V is TRBV7-9; possible D gene TRBD1, 6 bases. V was shortened by 0 bases and J by 6 bases, with 12 bases between the two germline ends. This CDR3 is built from 14 residues. CDR1 and CDR2 (germline): SEHNR, FQNEAQ (reference sequence). The CDR3 loop reads CASSLASDSAEQYF. The CDR3 region has the DNA TGTGCCAGCAGCTTAGCCTCGGACAGCGCCGAGCAGTACTTC.

This clonotype was seen repeatedly, ten times or more. The chain carries TRBV15 and TRBJ2-6; TRBD1 matches at 12 bases. The CDR3 runs 19 residues. Germline CDR1 is LNHNV and CDR2 is YYDKDF (reference sequence). The V segment lost 3 bases and the J segment 2 bases; nucleotides outside the gene matches: 8. The CDR3 region is CATSSQPGQGAPGANVLTF. The CDR3 DNA reads as TGTGCCACCAGCAGTCAACCGGGACAGGGGGCTCCTGGGGCCAACGTCCTGACTTTC.

This clonotype was counted ten times or more. The CDR3 protein is CSVSQGFQETQYF. The CDR3, as DNA: TGCAGTGTCAGTCAGGGCTTCCAAGAGACCCAGTACTTC. The chain uses TRBV20-1 and TRBJ2-5, with D perhaps matching TRBD1 (5 bases). This CDR3 spans 13 amino acids. Trimming left V 7 bases short and J 1 base short, with 13 bases between. Germline CDR1 DFQATT, CDR2 SNEGSKA (reference sequence).

This clonotype was counted at least ten times. This chain uses TRBV6-1 with TRBJ2-1; the match to TRBD2 covers 12 bases. The CDR3 is 15 residues long. The germline gives CDR1 MNHNS, CDR2 SASEGT. V was pared by 8 bases and J by 3 bases, with 5 bases of the junction left unmatched. The CDR3 here is CASQRLAGDYNEQFF. CDR3 bases: TGTGCCAGCCAAAGACTAGCGGGAGACTACAATGAGCAGTTCTTC.

On this clonotype itself: This may stem from a read error, because a much larger clone lies one nucleotide away. The chain carries TRBV7-2 and TRBJ2-3; no firm D call. CDR1 and CDR2 (germline): SGHTA, FQGNSA. V was cut by 3 bases and J by 1 base, with 5 bases left in between. The CDR3 totals 13 residues. CDR3 residues: CTSSFRGTDTQYF. DNA of the CDR3: TGTACCAGCAGCTTCCGGGGCACAGATACGCAGTATTTT.

This clonotype was counted at least ten times. The V and J genes are TRBV18 and TRBJ2-1; 11 nucleotides align to TRBD1. Germline CDR1 KGHSH, CDR2 LQKENI. J gave up 6 bases and V 6 bases, and 10 bases lay outside the gene matches. The CDR3 extends over 16 amino acids. The CDR3 protein is CASSLDRGRVGNEQFF. For the CDR3, the DNA is TGTGCCAGCTCCCTGGACAGGGGGCGCGTGGGCAATGAGCAGTTCTTC.

This clonotype has just a few counts. The rearrangement links TRBV30 to TRBJ2-1; D perhaps matches TRBD2 (6 bases). Trimming cost V 1 base and J 8 bases, with 18 bases left between them. Germline V gene lookup returns CDR1 GTSNPN and CDR2 SVGIG (reference sequence). This CDR3 has 15 residues. The CDR3 spells CAWSAGDLVTDEQFF. CDR3 nucleotide sequence: TGTGCCTGGAGTGCGGGAGATTTGGTAACCGATGAGCAGTTCTTC.

The table lists this clonotype with many counts. This chain's CDR3 is CASSLYNQASGSGANVLTF. The CDR3 DNA sequence: TGTGCCAGCAGCTTATATAACCAGGCCTCCGGCTCTGGGGCCAACGTCCTGACTTTC. The gene calls are TRBV11-2 and TRBJ2-6; D gene ambiguous. The CDR3 loop spans 19 amino acids. The V gene lost 2 bases and the J gene lost 0 bases, with 17 bases spanning the gap. Germline V gives CDR1 SGHAT, CDR2 FQNNGV.

Of note for this clonotype: A much larger clonotype is one base distant, so this may be a read error. The rearrangement uses TRBV20-1 and TRBJ2-4; D remains ambiguous. The DNA end is a closer match to TRBJ2-7, so the J assignment may be wrong. The CDR3 extends over 13 amino acids. Germline V gene sequence: CDR1 DFQATT, CDR2 SNEGSKA (reference sequence). The CDR3: CSATNPQAHEQYF. The CDR3 nucleotides are TGCAGTGCAACCAACCCTCAGGCCCACGAGCAGTACTTC.

This clonotype was observed at least ten times. J is TRBJ2-5 and V is TRBV12-3 or TRBV12-4; TRBD2 agrees at 7 bases. This CDR3 region has 15 residues. V lost 0 bases, J lost 0 bases, and 1 base stayed unmatched. The CDR3 bases are TGTGCCAGCAGTTTAGCGGGGGGGTACCAAGAGACCCAGTACTTC. Translated: CASSLAGGYQETQYF.

Comment on this clonotype: Given a much more abundant clone one base away, this may be a read error. The chain combines TRBV29-1 with TRBJ1-2; 9 bases are a match to TRBD1. Germline lookup yields CDR1 SQVTM and CDR2 ANQGSEA. There are 16 residues in the CDR3. The CDR3 coding sequence is TGCAGCGTGGAACCCGGGACAGGGAGTTTTAACTATGGCCACACCTTC. Translated, it gives CSVEPGTGSFNYGHTF.